Shown below are 20 T cell receptor beta chains from a single sample sequenced in a study of early T cells in non-severe SARS-CoV-2 infection. Using its own MiXCR run on the 5' RACE reads, TCRdb lists one record per CDR3 protein. The repertoire has under 85,000 distinct CDR3 sequences, roughly 12% of them found once; the top ten carry around a sixth. Material: whole blood, obtained at baseline. Every receptor here comes from an adult who was a healthcare worker with PCR-confirmed SARS-CoV-2 infection or an uninfected control (not recorded which). The donor label of this sample is uncertain.

There are a few counts of this clonotype. V and J are TRBV12-3 or TRBV12-4 and TRBJ2-5; TRBD2 aligns across 10 bases. The J segment lost 1 base and the V segment lost 4 bases, leaving 6 bases of the junction unmatched. This CDR3 comprises 16 residues. CDR3 bases: TGTGCCAGCAGTTCCCTAGCGGGAGCCTTCCAAGAGACCCAGTACTTC. The encoded protein is CASSSLAGAFQETQYF.

This clonotype has ten or more counts. This chain links TRBV7-2 with TRBJ2-3, with D uncertain. Trimming cost V 1 base and J 8 bases, with 16 bases left between them. The CDR3 is made up of 15 amino acids. The germline V gene encodes CDR1 SGHTA and CDR2 FQGNSA. As DNA, the CDR3 is TGTGCCAGCAGCTTAGAGGCCGTTGTTAGAGTTACGCAGTATTTT. Translated, it gives CASSLEAVVRVTQYF.

This clonotype has only a few counts. This rearrangement joins TRBV7-3 to TRBJ2-2, with D perhaps TRBD1 (5 bases). CDR1 and CDR2 (germline): SGHTA, FQGTGA. The CDR3 is 17 amino acids. Trimming pared 5 bases from V and 5 bases from J, leaving 21 bases between. CDR3 nucleotide sequence: TGTGCCAGCAGCCTCGGGCAGGGAACCATCGGGACCGGGGAGCTGTTTTTT. Its protein is CASSLGQGTIGTGELFF.

The chain uses TRBV7-9 and TRBJ2-5, with a possible D match to TRBD1 (5 bases). Between the trimmed V and J ends, which lost 2 bases and 4 bases, there was a span of 11 bases. The germline V gene encodes CDR1 SEHNR and CDR2 FQNEAQ (reference sequence). The CDR3 extends over 14 amino acids. CDR3 in DNA: TGTGCCAGCAGCTTATTGCAGGGATCAGAGACCCAGTACTTC. Translating it yields CASSLLQGSETQYF.

The genes are TRBV19 and TRBJ2-4; D remains ambiguous. The CDR3 has 11 residues. CDR1 and CDR2 (germline): LNHDA, SQIVND (reference sequence). The V gene lost 4 bases and the J gene lost 6 bases, with 4 bases spanning the gap. The CDR3 DNA sequence: TGTGCCAGTAGTAAAGTAAACATTCAGTACTTC. It translates to CASSKVNIQYF.

This clonotype was detected ten times or more. The rearrangement joins TRBV18 to TRBJ2-7, with 9 bases that match TRBD1. In germline, CDR1 is KGHSH, CDR2 LQKENI. After removal of 6 bases from V and 0 bases from J, the junction contained 9 bases not matched to a gene. This CDR3 spans 16 amino acids. The CDR3 loop reads CASSHNRDRDSYEQYF. In DNA form, the CDR3 reads TGTGCCAGCTCGCACAACCGGGACAGGGACTCCTACGAGCAGTACTTC.

This clonotype was seen more than once but under ten times. The chain is built from TRBV4-3 and TRBJ1-1; possible D gene TRBD1, 6 bases. CDR3 length equals 15 residues. The V end was cut by 3 bases, the J end by 2 bases, with 13 bases between. CDR1 is LGHNA and CDR2 is YSLEER in the germline V gene. The CDR3 DNA is TGCGCCAGCAGCCAGATCCGGGACATCAACACTGAAGCTTTCTTT. Translating gives CASSQIRDINTEAFF.

This chain uses TRBV12-3 or TRBV12-4 with TRBJ1-1, with 7 bases lining up with TRBD1. The CDR3 length is 16 residues. Trimming at V came to 5 bases and at J to 1 base, leaving 10 bases not matched to a gene. CDR3 residues: CASSAFPYRGNTEAFF. CDR3 bases: TGTGCCAGCAGTGCATTCCCCTACAGGGGGAACACTGAAGCTTTCTTT.

A few counts support this clonotype. The CDR3 nucleotides are TGTGCCAGCAGCTTATGGACAGACCCCACCGGGGAGCTGTTTTTT. Amino acids: CASSLWTDPTGELFF. The genes are TRBV7-9 and TRBJ2-2, with D possibly being TRBD1 (6 bases). Germline V gene sequence: CDR1 SEHNR, CDR2 FQNEAQ (reference sequence). V was pared by 2 bases and J by 4 bases, with 11 bases between. The CDR3 is 15 residues long.

By frequency in the sample, this clonotype is medium-sized. The J gene is TRBJ2-3, the V gene TRBV4-1, with a possible D match to TRBD2 (6 bases). This CDR3 comprises 24 residues. CDR1 is MGHRA and CDR2 is YSYEKL in the germline V gene. Between the trimmed V and J ends, which lost 0 bases and 0 bases, there was a span of 34 bases. CDR3 in DNA: TGCGCCAGCAGCCAAGACGCCGTTTCTAAGACGGGGAGGTCTTCCCAAACTAGCACAGATACGCAGTATTTT. Protein sequence: CASSQDAVSKTGRSSQTSTDTQYF.

This clonotype was detected only a few times. As DNA, the CDR3 is TGTGCCAGCTCACCCAACCGGGACAGCTCCTACGAGCAGTACTTC. Translated: CASSPNRDSSYEQYF. J is TRBJ2-7 and V is TRBV18; 7 bases are shared with TRBD1. Trimming cost V 3 bases and J 0 bases; bases outside gene matches: 5. This CDR3 is built from 15 residues. The germline V gene has CDR1 KGHSH and CDR2 LQKENI.

This clonotype came up a few times. The chain combines TRBV20-1 with TRBJ2-7, with D perhaps TRBD1 (6 bases). In germline, CDR1 is DFQATT, CDR2 SNEGSKA (reference sequence). The V gene lost 4 bases and the J gene lost 0 bases, with 13 bases spanning the gap. The CDR3 sequence is 14 residues long. CDR3 in DNA: TGCAGTGCTATTCGACAGGTTGTCTCCTACGAGCAGTACTTC. It specifies CSAIRQVVSYEQYF.

The V and J genes are TRBV7-2 and TRBJ2-7, with TRBD2 as a possible D gene (5 bases). Germline V gene lookup returns CDR1 SGHTA and CDR2 FQGNSA. This CDR3 contains 14 residues. The V end was cut by 2 bases, the J end by 5 bases, with 13 bases between. This CDR3 reads CASSLSVLDHEQYF. The CDR3 DNA reads TGTGCCAGCAGCTTATCGGTACTAGACCACGAGCAGTACTTC.

This chain uses TRBV7-2 with TRBJ2-5, with TRBD1 matching over 7 bases. The CDR3 has 13 residues. The germline gives CDR1 SGHTA, CDR2 FQGNSA. Trimming at V came to 4 bases and at J to 2 bases, leaving 1 base not matched to a gene. CDR3 nucleotides: TGTGCCAGCAGCTCGGACAGGCAAGAGACCCAGTACTTC. Translated: CASSSDRQETQYF.

This clonotype was counted between two and nine times. The chain uses TRBV9 and TRBJ2-6; D may be TRBD1 (5 bases). The CDR3 length is 15 residues. Trimming took 2 bases from V and 5 from J, leaving 11 bases between them. In germline, CDR1 is SGDLS, CDR2 YYNGEE. CDR3 nucleotides: TGTGCCAGCAGCGTCAGAAGGGGCCGGGCCAACGTCCTGACTTTC. It yields the protein CASSVRRGRANVLTF.

The genes are TRBV3-1 and TRBJ1-1; D call uncertain. V lost 1 base and J 11 bases, leaving 17 bases between the germline ends. The germline CDR1 and CDR2 sequences are LGHDT and YNNKEL (reference sequence). The CDR3 runs 14 residues. The chain's CDR3 is CASSQGPLGSAAFF. The CDR3 DNA sequence: TGTGCCAGCAGCCAAGGACCCTTAGGGAGCGCGGCTTTCTTT. Full variable domain (rest looked up from reference TRBV3-1 and TRBJ1-1): DTAVSQTPKYLVTQMGNDKSIKCEQNLGHDTMYWYKQDSKKFLKIMFSYNNKELIINETVPNRFSPKSPDKAHLNLHINSLELGDSAVYFCASSQGPLGSAAFFGQGTRLTVV.

This clonotype showed up just a few times. The chain carries TRBV7-2 and TRBJ1-5; D ambiguous. Germline CDR1 reads SGHTA; CDR2 reads FQGNSA. The CDR3 is 15 residues long. Trimming shortened V by 4 bases and J by 5 bases, and 15 bases separated the two germline ends. The chain's CDR3 is CASSSDPGGDQPQHF. The CDR3 nucleotides are TGTGCCAGCAGCTCGGACCCAGGCGGGGATCAGCCCCAGCATTTT.

This clonotype was seen only a few times. The V and J genes are TRBV11-2 and TRBJ2-5; D possibly corresponds to TRBD1 (6 bases). The CDR3 consists of 17 residues. V was pared by 2 bases and J by 0 bases, with 16 bases between. Germline CDR1 and CDR2: SGHAT and FQNNGV. The CDR3 DNA is TGTGCCAGCAGCTTATTTGCCAGGGGCCCGTACCAAGAGACCCAGTACTTC. Protein product: CASSLFARGPYQETQYF.

In its sample, this clonotype was seen many times. V usage is TRBV29-1 and J usage is TRBJ1-2, with unresolved D. The CDR3 runs to 10 residues. Germline V CDR1 and CDR2: SQVTM, ANQGSEA. Trimming took 5 bases from V and 6 from J, leaving 7 bases between them. The CDR3 DNA follows: TGCAGCGTTAAACCCAATGGCTACACCTTC. It is translated as CSVKPNGYTF. Full variable domain (missing parts from reference TRBV29-1 and TRBJ1-2): SAVISQKPSRDICQRGTSLTIQCQVDSQVTMMFWYRQQPGQSLTLIATANQGSEATYESGFVIDKFPISRPNLTFSTLTVSNMSPEDSSIYLCSVKPNGYTFGSGTRLTVV.

The J gene is TRBJ2-5, the V gene TRBV6-2 or TRBV6-3, with 9 bases fitting TRBD2. This CDR3 has 14 amino acids. V shed 6 bases, J shed 5 bases, and the junction held 7 bases outside the gene matches. CDR1 and CDR2 from the germline V gene are MNHEY and SVGEGT. The CDR3 here is CASRPGLAAETQYF. CDR3 DNA sequence: TGTGCCAGCAGACCGGGACTAGCTGCGGAGACCCAGTACTTC.